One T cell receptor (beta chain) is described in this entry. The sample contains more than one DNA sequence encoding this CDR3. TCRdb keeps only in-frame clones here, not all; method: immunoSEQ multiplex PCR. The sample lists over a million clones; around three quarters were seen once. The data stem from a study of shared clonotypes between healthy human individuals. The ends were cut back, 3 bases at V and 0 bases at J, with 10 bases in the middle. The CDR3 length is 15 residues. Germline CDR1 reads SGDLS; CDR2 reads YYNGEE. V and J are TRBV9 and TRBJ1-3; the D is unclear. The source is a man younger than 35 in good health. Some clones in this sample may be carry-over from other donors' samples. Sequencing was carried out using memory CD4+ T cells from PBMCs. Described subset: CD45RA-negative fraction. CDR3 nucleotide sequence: TGTGCCAGCAGCGCGACGGGTAGCTCTGGAAACACCATATATTTT. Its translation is CASSATGSSGNTIYF.